What follows describes a single T cell receptor (beta chain). The V gene lost 0 bases and the J gene lost 6 bases, with 9 bases spanning the gap. There are 13 residues in the CDR3. Germline loops: CDR1 SNHLY, CDR2 FYNNEI. These data originate in a study of T cell responses to AZD1222 COVID-19 vaccine. The method was immunoSEQ multiplex PCR; TCRdb's version includes in-frame clones alone and lacks a portion of them. This sample carries some 130,000 clones, more than 80% of them seen once, and the ten largest clones take 4.1%. The genes are TRBV2 and TRBJ2-7; D not resolved. This clonotype was obtained from an adult in good health. The sample consisted of peripheral blood, taken on day 0 of AZD1222 vaccination. Written as DNA, the CDR3 is TGTGCCAGCAGTGAAGCGCCCAGGCGCGAGCAGTACTTC. Residues: CASSEAPRREQYF.